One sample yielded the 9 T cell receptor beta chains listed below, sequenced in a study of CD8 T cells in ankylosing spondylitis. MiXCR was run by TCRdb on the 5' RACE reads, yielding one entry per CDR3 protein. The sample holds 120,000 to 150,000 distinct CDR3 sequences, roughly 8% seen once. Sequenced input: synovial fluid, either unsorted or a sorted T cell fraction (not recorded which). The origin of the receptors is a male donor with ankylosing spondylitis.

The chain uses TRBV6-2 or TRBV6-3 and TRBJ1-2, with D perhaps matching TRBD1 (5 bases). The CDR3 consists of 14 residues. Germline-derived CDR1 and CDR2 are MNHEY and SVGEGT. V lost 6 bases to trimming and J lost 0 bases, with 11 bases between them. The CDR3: CASSRQSSNYGYTF. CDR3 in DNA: TGTGCCAGCAGCCGACAGTCCTCTAACTATGGCTACACCTTC.

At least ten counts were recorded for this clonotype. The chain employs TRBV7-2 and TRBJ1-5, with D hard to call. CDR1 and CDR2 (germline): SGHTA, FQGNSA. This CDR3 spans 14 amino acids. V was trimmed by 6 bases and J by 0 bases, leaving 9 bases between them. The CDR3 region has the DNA TGTGCCAGCAGGATCCTCGGTAGCAATCAGCCCCAGCATTTT. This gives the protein CASRILGSNQPQHF. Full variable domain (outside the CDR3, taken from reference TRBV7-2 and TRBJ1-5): GAGVSQSPSNKVTEKGKDVELRCDPISGHTALYWYRQSLGQGLEFLIYFQGNSAPDKSGLPSDRFSAERTGGSVSTLTIQRTQQEDSAVYLCASRILGSNQPQHFGDGTRLSIL.

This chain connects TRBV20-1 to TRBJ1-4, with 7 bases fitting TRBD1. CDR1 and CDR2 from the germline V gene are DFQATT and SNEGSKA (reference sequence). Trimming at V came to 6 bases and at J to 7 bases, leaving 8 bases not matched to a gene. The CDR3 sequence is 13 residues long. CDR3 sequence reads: CSAIGRGREKLFF. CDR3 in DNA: TGCAGTGCCATCGGGAGGGGGCGTGAAAAACTGTTTTTT.

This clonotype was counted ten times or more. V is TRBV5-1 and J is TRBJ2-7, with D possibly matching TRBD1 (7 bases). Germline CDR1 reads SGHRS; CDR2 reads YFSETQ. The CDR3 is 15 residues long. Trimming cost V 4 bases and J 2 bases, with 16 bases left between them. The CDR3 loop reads CASSPQGGSTYEQYF. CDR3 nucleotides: TGCGCCAGCAGCCCCCAGGGGGGTTCGACCTACGAGCAGTACTTC.

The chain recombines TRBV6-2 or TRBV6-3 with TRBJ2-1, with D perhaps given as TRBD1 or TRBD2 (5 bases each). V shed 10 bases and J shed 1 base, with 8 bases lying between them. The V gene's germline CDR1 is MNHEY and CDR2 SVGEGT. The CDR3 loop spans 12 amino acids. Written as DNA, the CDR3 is TGTGCCACTGGGGGATCCTACAATGAGCAGTTCTTC. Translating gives CATGGSYNEQFF.

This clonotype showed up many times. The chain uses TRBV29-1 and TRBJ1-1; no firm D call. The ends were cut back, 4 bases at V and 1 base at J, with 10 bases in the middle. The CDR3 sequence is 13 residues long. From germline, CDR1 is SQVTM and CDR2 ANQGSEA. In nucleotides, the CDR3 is TGCAGCGTTGGCAGGCAGCCGAACACTGAAGCTTTCTTT. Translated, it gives CSVGRQPNTEAFF. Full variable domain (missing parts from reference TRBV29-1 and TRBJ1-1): SAVISQKPSRDICQRGTSLTIQCQVDSQVTMMFWYRQQPGQSLTLIATANQGSEATYESGFVIDKFPISRPNLTFSTLTVSNMSPEDSSIYLCSVGRQPNTEAFFGQGTRLTVV.

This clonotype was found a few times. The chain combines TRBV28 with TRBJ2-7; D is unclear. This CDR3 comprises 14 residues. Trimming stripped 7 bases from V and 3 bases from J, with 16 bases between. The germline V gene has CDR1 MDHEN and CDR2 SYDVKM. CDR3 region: CASTPRSHGYEQYF. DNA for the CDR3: TGTGCCAGCACTCCTCGGAGCCATGGCTACGAGCAGTACTTC.

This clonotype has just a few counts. DNA of the CDR3: TGTGCCAGCAGGTCGAGGGGGATTCAGTACTTC. Translation: CASRSRGIQYF. The chain recombines TRBV27 with TRBJ2-4, with D tentatively TRBD1 (6 bases). Germline-derived CDR1 and CDR2 are MNHEY and SMNVEV (reference sequence). Trimming cost V 6 bases and J 10 bases, with 10 bases left between them. The CDR3 extends over 11 amino acids.

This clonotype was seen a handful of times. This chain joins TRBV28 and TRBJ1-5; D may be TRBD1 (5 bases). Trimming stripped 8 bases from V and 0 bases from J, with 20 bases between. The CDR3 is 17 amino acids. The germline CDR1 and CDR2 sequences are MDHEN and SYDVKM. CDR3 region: CASGVSGSLYSNQPQHF. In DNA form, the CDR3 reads TGTGCCAGCGGAGTGTCAGGGAGCCTATATAGCAATCAGCCCCAGCATTTT.